This record covers a single T cell receptor beta chain. This entry belongs to a study of T cell changes during pregnancy in multiple sclerosis. Germline loops: CDR1 SGHRS, CDR2 YFSETQ. This CDR3 contains 16 residues. With V trimmed by 3 bases and J by 3 bases, 6 bases remained unmatched. The repertoire was sequenced with immunoSEQ multiplex PCR; TCRdb's copy has only in-frame clones and lacks some. The sample includes about 80,000 clones, roughly 94% seen only once; the top ten take approximately 1.4%. The chain recombines TRBV5-1 with TRBJ2-7; 13 bases agree with TRBD2. The sequence was collected from a female donor with multiple sclerosis, enrolled in a pregnancy study. The specimen was peripheral blood, collected before pregnancy. The CDR3 DNA reads as TGCGCCAGCAGCTCAAGCGGGACTAGCGGGGTCTACGAGCAGTACTTC. Its protein is CASSSSGTSGVYEQYF. Full variable domain (rest looked up from reference TRBV5-1 and TRBJ2-7): KAGVTQTPRYLIKTRGQQVTLSCSPISGHRSVSWYQQTPGQGLQFLFEYFSETQRNKGNFPGRFSGRQFSNSRSEMNVSTLELGDSALYLCASSSSGTSGVYEQYFGPGTRLTVT.